A single sample is the source of the 3 T cell receptor beta chains below, sequenced in a study of T cell clonality in common variable immunodeficiency. Sequenced by immunoSEQ multiplex PCR; TCRdb stores in-frame clones only, minus some. The sample yields 40,000 to 65,000 clones, without any singletons. The sample comprised peripheral blood mononuclear cells. These receptors were obtained from a person aged 18 to 70 in good health.

At least ten counts were recorded for this clone. The read halts 3 residues ahead of the CDR3 end, with the missing end drawn from the germline J gene. This rearrangement joins TRBV2 to TRBJ2-3; 10 nucleotides match TRBD1. The CDR3 sequence is 16 residues long. Per germline, CDR1 SNHLY and CDR2 FYNNEI. The V and J ends lost 3 bases and 2 bases, in that order; junction bases with no gene match: 5. The CDR3 is CASSDPDRGYTDTQYF. The sequenced CDR3 bases are TGTGCCAGCAGTGATCCGGACAGGGGGTACACAGATACG.

This clone was seen many times. The read terminates 3 residues ahead of where the CDR3 ends, so the germline J gene completes it. The chain couples TRBV7-8 to TRBJ2-7, with D perhaps TRBD1 (5 bases). Germline V gene data show CDR1 as SGHVS and CDR2 as FQNEAQ. V lost 5 bases, J lost 2 bases, and 13 bases lay in between. The CDR3 runs 14 residues. CDR3: CASSAATGTYEQYF. The CDR3 DNA, read in part, is TGTGCCAGCAGCGCCGCTACAGGAACCTACGAG. The complete variable domain, with remaining parts taken from reference TRBV7-8 and TRBJ2-7, reads GAGVSQSPRYKVAKRGQDVALRCDPISGHVSLFWYQQALGQGPEFLTYFQNEAQLDKSGLPSDRFFAERPEGSVSTLKIQRTQQEDSAVYLCASSAATGTYEQYFGPGTRLTVT.

This clone turned up a few times. The CDR3 end lies 3 residues beyond the end of the read and is filled in from the germline J gene. This chain connects TRBV7-9 to TRBJ1-2; maybe TRBD1 (5 bases). The length of the CDR3 is 11 residues. Germline values: CDR1 SEHNR, CDR2 FQNEAQ (reference sequence). CDR3 DNA (partial): TGTGCCAGCAGCCGGACACTTGAC. This gives the protein CASSRTLD. The full CDR3 reads CASSRTLDYTF.